This TCR beta chain is from a study of blood T cell repertoires in COVID-19. Study-wide context: Samples taken during acute and convalescent COVID-19 were collected in the United States, Italy and Spain.

TCRdb keeps only in-frame clones here, not all; method: immunoSEQ multiplex PCR. The sample holds some 250,000 clones, around 87% seen once. The CDR3 covers 15 residues. Looked up from germline, CDR1 is MNHEY and CDR2 is SMNVEV (reference sequence). V was pared by 6 bases and J by 3 bases, with 18 bases between. Source material: peripheral blood. This TCR was recovered from a woman in her 70s with active or convalescent COVID-19. J is TRBJ2-7 and V is TRBV27, with a possible D match to TRBD1 (6 bases). The chain's CDR3 is CASRGEKGQDYEQYF. In DNA form, the CDR3 reads TGTGCCAGCAGGGGGGAAAAGGGACAAGACTACGAGCAGTACTTC.